These T cell receptor beta chains were read from a single sample in a study of cytomegalovirus exposure and HLA in healthy donors. TCRdb's table, derived via immunoSEQ multiplex PCR, lists solely in-frame clones and lacks some. The sample contains 100,000 to 150,000 clones, over 8.5% of which appear only once. The sequenced sample consisted of PBMCs. These receptors all come from a woman aged 40 to 49 in good health and CMV-seropositive. Both conserved end residues are trimmed from each CDR3. Size is stated for part of the rows, as once, few or many counts, or as a class when the clone is expanded.

V	size	J	CDR3
TRBV2	.	TRBJ2-1	ASSSGTGGINEQF
TRBV5-4	.	TRBJ1-1	ASSSGRTVSTEAF
TRBV19	.	TRBJ1-5	ASSISGSSNQPQH
TRBV5-8	.	TRBJ2-2	ASSRTGVSLTGELF
TRBV18	few	TRBJ2-6	ASSPGLAGSPSGANVLT
TRBV11-3	.	TRBJ2-3	ASSLETNTQY
TRBV5-6	.	TRBJ2-1	ASSPGTAPQGEQF
TRBV7-9	few	TRBJ2-7	ASSLTGGPSYEQY
TRBV20-1	.	TRBJ2-5	SASSQETQY
TRBV19	few	TRBJ1-2	ASRGTGAGYGYT
TRBV9	.	TRBJ2-7	ASSAGTGGYEQY
TRBV7-6	.	TRBJ2-7	ASSFGTGGYEQY
TRBV6-6	.	TRBJ1-1	ASSYFRVGTEAF
TRBV9	few	TRBJ1-1	ASSVGSNTEAF
TRBV5-1	few	TRBJ1-4	ASSSGATNEKLF
TRBV30	few	TRBJ1-5	AWSARGQLYSNQPQH
TRBV30	.	TRBJ2-2	AWSFLIGELF
TRBV6-6	.	TRBJ2-7	ASSPRTGGYEQY
TRBV6-6	few	TRBJ2-7	ASRGQDRAPYEQY
TRBV5-1	few	TRBJ2-2	ASSQKSDRGGGELF
TRBV28	.	TRBJ2-3	ASSLSRDTQY
TRBV7-8	.	TRBJ1-5	ASSLERVPQH
TRBV6-5	.	TRBJ2-7	ASSYSGIAGPYEQY
TRBV5-1	.	TRBJ2-1	ASSWTGGLSDEQF
TRBV15	.	TRBJ2-1	ATSRVGSGGPARQF
TRBV4-2	few	TRBJ2-1	ASNLNEGLAGANEQF
TRBV27	.	TRBJ1-2	ASSFDSTINYGYT
TRBV29-1	.	TRBJ2-1	SVDPSGGYNEQF
TRBV7-9	.	TRBJ1-1	ASSLGRGANTEAF
TRBV19	few	TRBJ1-1	ASSTGQLINTEAF